Below, 15 T cell receptor beta chains from the same sample are listed, as sequenced in a study of T-cell reconstitution after alpha-beta-depleted transplantation in children. Unique molecular identifiers were built into the TCRbeta library. One entry per CDR3 protein, called by TCRdb with MiXCR from the PCR reads. The sample lists some 340,000 distinct CDR3 sequences; 9% to 12% were seen once. The sample consisted of PBMCs from the stem cell graft donor, taken from the stem cell graft. The receptors here all came from a human donor who donated a stem cell graft to a child with acute lymphoblastic leukemia.

J is TRBJ2-3 and V is TRBV20-1, with 11 bases that match TRBD2. CDR1 is DFQATT and CDR2 is SNEGSKA in the germline V gene (reference sequence). Germline trimming cut 0 bases from V and 11 bases from J; bases unmatched to any gene: 16. This CDR3 has 17 residues. The CDR3 DNA follows: TGCAGTGCTAGAGATGCCTCTCCTCGACTAGCGGGAAGTCGGCAGTATTTT. Translating it yields CSARDASPRLAGSRQYF.

This clonotype was counted a few times. The chain uses TRBV6-5 and TRBJ2-5; D may be TRBD2 (6 bases). The germline gives CDR1 MNHEY, CDR2 SVGAGI. The CDR3 runs 12 residues. The ends were cut back, 6 bases at V and 7 bases at J, with 12 bases in the middle. CDR3 protein: CASSRETGTQYF. The CDR3, as DNA: TGTGCCAGCAGCCGGGAGACTGGGACCCAGTACTTC.

This clonotype has more than one count but fewer than ten. The chain is built from TRBV12-3 or TRBV12-4 and TRBJ2-1; 8 positions match TRBD2. The CDR3 has 13 amino acids. V shed 5 bases and J 3 bases; nucleotides not matched to a gene: 0. The CDR3 nucleotides are TGTGCCAGCAGTCGGGGGGGCTACAATGAGCAGTTCTTC. It codes for CASSRGGYNEQFF.

This chain uses TRBV29-1 with TRBJ2-7; 10 bases fit TRBD1. CDR1 is SQVTM and CDR2 is ANQGSEA in the germline V gene. The CDR3 totals 14 residues. V lost 6 bases to trimming and J lost 2 bases; unmatched junction nucleotides: 7. CDR3 loop: CSVVRQGATYEQYF. CDR3 nucleotides: TGCAGCGTGGTTAGACAGGGGGCAACCTACGAGCAGTACTTC.

This clonotype was counted between two and nine times. V gene TRBV27 combines with J gene TRBJ2-7; D is unresolved. Germline CDR1 is MNHEY and CDR2 is SMNVEV (reference sequence). Trimming removed 1 base from V and 4 bases from J, with 8 bases in between. The CDR3 consists of 13 residues. CDR3 residues: CASSLLDGYEQYF. Written as DNA, the CDR3 is TGTGCCAGCAGTTTATTGGACGGGTACGAGCAGTACTTC.

In the case of this clonotype: This may be a read error, as it is one base from a much larger clone. The chain couples TRBV3-1 to TRBJ2-2; D perhaps matches TRBD2 (6 bases). Germline V CDR1 and CDR2: LGHDT, YNNKEL (reference sequence). This CDR3 is 17 amino acids long. The CDR3 spells CASSHMVNPTRPGDLFF. For the CDR3, the DNA is TGTGCCAGCAGCCATATGGTTAATCCGACTAGGCCCGGGGACCTGTTTTTT.

This clonotype came up a few times. This chain connects TRBV20-1 to TRBJ2-2, with a tentative D call TRBD1 (6 bases). Trimming took off 6 bases at V and 1 base at J, with 15 bases between the two ends. Per germline, CDR1 DFQATT and CDR2 SNEGSKA (reference sequence). The CDR3 runs to 15 residues. The CDR3 region has the DNA TGCAGTGCCCGAGACCAGACAGGGAACACCGGGGAGCTGTTTTTT. Its protein is CSARDQTGNTGELFF.

This clonotype was observed a handful of times. This chain links TRBV7-9 with TRBJ2-1; D is possibly TRBD1 (6 bases). In germline, CDR1 is SEHNR, CDR2 FQNEAQ (reference sequence). The CDR3 contains 16 residues. Between the trimmed V and J ends, which lost 2 bases and 7 bases, there was a span of 18 bases. The CDR3 nucleotides are TGTGCCAGCAGCTTAACAGGGCAGGGATCTTTTAATGAGCAGTTCTTC. Translation: CASSLTGQGSFNEQFF.

This clonotype was observed at least ten times. The rearrangement joins TRBV11-1 to TRBJ2-1, with 7 bases aligning to TRBD1. There are 15 residues in the CDR3. Per the germline V gene, CDR1 is SGHAT and CDR2 is FQDESV (reference sequence). V lost 3 bases to trimming and J lost 2 bases; unmatched junction nucleotides: 4. The CDR3 coding sequence is TGTGCCAGCAGCTTGGACAGGACCACCTACAATGAGCAGTTCTTC. It translates to CASSLDRTTYNEQFF.

This clonotype has a handful of counts. The V call is TRBV10-3, the J call TRBJ1-5, with 11 bases that match TRBD1. V shed 2 bases and J 7 bases; nucleotides not matched to a gene: 7. The CDR3 extends over 16 amino acids. The V gene's germline CDR1 is ENHRY and CDR2 SYGVKD. CDR3 DNA: TGTGCCATCAGTGAGCCGGGACAGGGGGTCGGGCAGCCCCAGCATTTT. Protein product: CAISEPGQGVGQPQHF.

This clonotype was recorded a few times. The chain employs TRBV25-1 and TRBJ2-7, with 10 bases matching TRBD2. The length of the CDR3 is 15 residues. Germline assignment: CDR1 MGHDK and CDR2 SYGVNS. J was trimmed by 7 bases and V by 3 bases; bases with no gene match: 9. CDR3 sequence: CASSERASGREEQYF. The DNA for the CDR3 is TGTGCCAGCAGTGAGAGGGCTAGCGGGAGAGAAGAGCAGTACTTC.

This clonotype was detected only a few times. The chain joins TRBV5-4 to TRBJ2-7, with 8 nucleotides matching TRBD2. This CDR3 is 15 amino acids long. CDR1 and CDR2 (germline): SGHNT, YYREEE (reference sequence). J was trimmed by 1 base and V by 6 bases; bases with no gene match: 9. The CDR3 is CASTGISGGSYEQYF. DNA for the CDR3: TGTGCCAGCACCGGGATCTCGGGAGGGTCCTACGAGCAGTACTTC.

The sample holds a few counts of this clonotype. The chain links TRBV5-1 to TRBJ2-2, with 9 nucleotides matching TRBD2. The CDR3 has 16 amino acids. Germline CDR1 is SGHRS and CDR2 is YFSETQ. Trimming removed 4 bases from V and 3 bases from J; junction bases left unmatched: 7. CDR3 DNA: TGCGCCAGCAGCCCCAGCGGGAGGAAGGACACCGGGGAGCTGTTTTTT. Its translation is CASSPSGRKDTGELFF. Looking up the rest from reference TRBV5-1 and TRBJ2-2 gives the full variable domain: KAGVTQTPRYLIKTRGQQVTLSCSPISGHRSVSWYQQTPGQGLQFLFEYFSETQRNKGNFPGRFSGRQFSNSRSEMNVSTLELGDSALYLCASSPSGRKDTGELFFGEGSRLTVL.

The chain uses TRBV5-1 and TRBJ2-5; D perhaps matches TRBD2 (6 bases). The CDR3 has 13 residues. Trimming stripped 5 bases from V and 2 bases from J, with 10 bases between. The germline gives CDR1 SGHRS, CDR2 YFSETQ. CDR3 sequence reads: CASSDSGQETQYF. DNA for the CDR3: TGCGCCAGCAGTGATAGCGGACAAGAGACCCAGTACTTC.

In its sample, this clonotype was seen a few times. The chain links TRBV4-1 to TRBJ1-6; 10 bases align to TRBD1. V was pared by 0 bases and J by 9 bases, with 5 bases of the junction left unmatched. Per germline, CDR1 MGHRA and CDR2 YSYEKL. The CDR3 runs to 16 residues. The CDR3 here is CASSQEGQGTSSPLHF. CDR3 sequence (DNA): TGCGCCAGCAGCCAAGAGGGACAGGGGACAAGTTCACCCCTCCACTTT.